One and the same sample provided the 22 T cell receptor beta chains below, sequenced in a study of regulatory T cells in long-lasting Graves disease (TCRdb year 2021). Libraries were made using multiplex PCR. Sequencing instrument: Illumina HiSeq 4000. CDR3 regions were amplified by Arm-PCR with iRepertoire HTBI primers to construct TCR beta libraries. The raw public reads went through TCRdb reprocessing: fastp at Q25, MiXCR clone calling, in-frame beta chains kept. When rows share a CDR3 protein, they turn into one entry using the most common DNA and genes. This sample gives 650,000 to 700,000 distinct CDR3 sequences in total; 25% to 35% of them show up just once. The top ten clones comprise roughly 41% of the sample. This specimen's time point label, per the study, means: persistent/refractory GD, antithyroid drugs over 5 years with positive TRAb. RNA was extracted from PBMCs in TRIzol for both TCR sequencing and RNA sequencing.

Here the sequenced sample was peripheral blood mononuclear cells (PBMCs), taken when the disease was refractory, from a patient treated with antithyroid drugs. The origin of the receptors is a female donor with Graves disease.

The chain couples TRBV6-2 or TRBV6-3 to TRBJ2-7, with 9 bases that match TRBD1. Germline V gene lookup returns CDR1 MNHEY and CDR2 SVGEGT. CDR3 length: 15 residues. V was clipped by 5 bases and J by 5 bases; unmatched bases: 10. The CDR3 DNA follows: TGTGCCAGCAGTGCGCACAGGGGGCGCTTGGACGAGCAGTACTTC. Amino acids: CASSAHRGRLDEQYF.

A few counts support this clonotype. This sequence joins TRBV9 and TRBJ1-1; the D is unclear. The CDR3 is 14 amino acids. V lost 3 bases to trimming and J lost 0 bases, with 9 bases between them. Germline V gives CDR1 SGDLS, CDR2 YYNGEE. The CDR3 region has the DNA TGTGCCAGCAGCGCGTCTACCTTGAACACTGAAGCTTTCTTT. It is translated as CASSASTLNTEAFF. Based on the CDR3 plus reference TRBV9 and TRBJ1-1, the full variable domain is DSGVTQTPKHLITATGQRVTLRCSPRSGDLSVYWYQQSLDQGLQFLIQYYNGEERAKGNILERFSAQQFPDLHSELNLSSLELGDSALYFCASSASTLNTEAFFGQGTRLTVV.

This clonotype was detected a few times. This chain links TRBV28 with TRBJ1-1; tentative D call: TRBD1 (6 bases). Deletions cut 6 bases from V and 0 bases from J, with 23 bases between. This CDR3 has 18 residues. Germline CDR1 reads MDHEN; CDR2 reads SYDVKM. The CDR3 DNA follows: TGTGCCAGCAGCCCGACCCGGGGGGCCCGGCGCTTGAACACTGAAGCTTTCTTT. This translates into CASSPTRGARRLNTEAFF.

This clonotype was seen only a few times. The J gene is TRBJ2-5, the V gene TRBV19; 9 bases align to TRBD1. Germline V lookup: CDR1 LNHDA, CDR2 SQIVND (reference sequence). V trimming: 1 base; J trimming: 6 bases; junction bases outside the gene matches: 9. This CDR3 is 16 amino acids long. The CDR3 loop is CASSIVATGGLKTQYF. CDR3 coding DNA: TGTGCCAGTAGTATAGTTGCAACAGGGGGCTTGAAGACCCAGTACTTC.

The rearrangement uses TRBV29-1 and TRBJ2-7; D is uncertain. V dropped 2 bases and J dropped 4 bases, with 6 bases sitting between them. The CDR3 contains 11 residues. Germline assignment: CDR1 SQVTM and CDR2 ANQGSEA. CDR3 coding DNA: TGCAGCGTTGAAAAAGCGTACGAGCAGTACTTC. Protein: CSVEKAYEQYF.

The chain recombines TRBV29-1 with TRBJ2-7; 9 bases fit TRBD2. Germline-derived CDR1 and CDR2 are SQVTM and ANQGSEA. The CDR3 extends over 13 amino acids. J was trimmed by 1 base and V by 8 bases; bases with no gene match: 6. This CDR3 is CSFLAGDSYEQYF. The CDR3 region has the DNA TGCAGCTTTTTAGCGGGGGATTCCTACGAGCAGTACTTC.

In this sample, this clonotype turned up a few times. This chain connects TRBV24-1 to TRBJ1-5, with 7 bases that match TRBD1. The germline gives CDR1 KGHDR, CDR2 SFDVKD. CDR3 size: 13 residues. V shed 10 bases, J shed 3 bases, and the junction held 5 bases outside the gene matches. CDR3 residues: CATRTGVNQPQHF. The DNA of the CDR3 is TGTGCCACACGGACAGGAGTCAATCAGCCCCAGCATTTT.

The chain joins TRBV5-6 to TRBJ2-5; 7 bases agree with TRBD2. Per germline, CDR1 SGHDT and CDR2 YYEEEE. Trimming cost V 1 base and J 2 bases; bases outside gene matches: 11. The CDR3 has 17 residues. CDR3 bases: TGTGCCAGCAGCTTGTTAATGCTAGCGGCTAGACAAGAGACCCAGTACTTC. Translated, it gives CASSLLMLAARQETQYF. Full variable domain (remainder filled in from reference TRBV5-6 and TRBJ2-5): DAGVTQSPTHLIKTRGQQVTLRCSPKSGHDTVSWYQQALGQGPQFIFQYYEEEERQRGNFPDRFSGHQFPNYSSELNVNALLLGDSALYLCASSLLMLAARQETQYFGPGTRLLVL.

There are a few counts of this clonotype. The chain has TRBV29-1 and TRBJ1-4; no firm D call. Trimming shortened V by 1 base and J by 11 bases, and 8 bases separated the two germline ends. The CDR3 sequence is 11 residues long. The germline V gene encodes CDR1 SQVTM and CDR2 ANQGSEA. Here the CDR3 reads CSVEGGEKLFF. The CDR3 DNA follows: TGCAGCGTTGAAGGCGGGGAGAAACTGTTTTTT.

The CDR3 protein is CATSDAGTGDQETQYF. Written as DNA, the CDR3 is TGTGCCACCAGTGACGCCGGGACAGGGGATCAAGAGACCCAGTACTTC. This chain links TRBV24-1 with TRBJ2-5; 10 nucleotides match TRBD1. Per germline, CDR1 KGHDR and CDR2 SFDVKD. The CDR3 runs to 16 residues. The V gene end was trimmed by 4 bases and the J gene end by 2 bases; junction bases not matched to a gene: 6.

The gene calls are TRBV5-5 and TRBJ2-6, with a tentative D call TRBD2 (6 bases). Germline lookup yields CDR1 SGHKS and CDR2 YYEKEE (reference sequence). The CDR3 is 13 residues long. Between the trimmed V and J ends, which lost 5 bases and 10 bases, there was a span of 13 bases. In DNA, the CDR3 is TGTGCCAGCAGTCCCGTCGGGGGTAACGTCCTGACTTTC. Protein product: CASSPVGGNVLTF. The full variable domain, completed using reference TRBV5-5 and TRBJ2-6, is DAGVTQSPTHLIKTRGQQVTLRCSPISGHKSVSWYQQVLGQGPQFIFQYYEKEERGRGNFPDRFSARQFPNYSSELNVNALLLGDSALYLCASSPVGGNVLTFGAGSRLTVL.

In nucleotides, the CDR3 is TGTGCCAGCCATTATATAACCAACACCGGGGAGCTGTTTTTT. Protein sequence: CASHYITNTGELFF. The chain employs TRBV2 and TRBJ2-2; D gene ambiguous. This CDR3 comprises 14 residues. The ends were cut back, 8 bases at V and 2 bases at J, with 12 bases in the middle. The germline CDR1 and CDR2 sequences are SNHLY and FYNNEI. Full variable domain (outside the CDR3, taken from reference TRBV2 and TRBJ2-2): EPEVTQTPSHQVTQMGQEVILRCVPISNHLYFYWYRQILGQKVEFLVSFYNNEISEKSEIFDDQFSVERPDGSNFTLKIRSTKLEDSAMYFCASHYITNTGELFFGEGSRLTVL.

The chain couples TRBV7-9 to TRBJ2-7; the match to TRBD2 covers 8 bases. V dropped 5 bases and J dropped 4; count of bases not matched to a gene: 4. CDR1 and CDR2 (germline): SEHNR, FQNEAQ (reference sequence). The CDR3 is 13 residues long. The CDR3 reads CASSPEREYEQYF. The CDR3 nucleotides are TGTGCCAGCAGCCCCGAGCGGGAGTACGAGCAGTACTTC. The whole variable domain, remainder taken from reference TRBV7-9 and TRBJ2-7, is DTGVSQNPRHKITKRGQNVTFRCDPISEHNRLYWYRQTLGQGPEFLTYFQNEAQLEKSRLLSDRFSAERPKGSFSTLEIQRTEQGDSAMYLCASSPEREYEQYFGPGTRLTVT.

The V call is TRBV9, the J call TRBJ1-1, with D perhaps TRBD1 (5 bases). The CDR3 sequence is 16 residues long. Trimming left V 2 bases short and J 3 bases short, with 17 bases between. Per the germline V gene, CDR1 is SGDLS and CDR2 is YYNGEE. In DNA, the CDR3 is TGTGCCAGCAGCGTGGCTACAACGGGGGTGGACACTGAAGCTTTCTTT. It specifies CASSVATTGVDTEAFF. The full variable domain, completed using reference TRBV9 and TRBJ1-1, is DSGVTQTPKHLITATGQRVTLRCSPRSGDLSVYWYQQSLDQGLQFLIQYYNGEERAKGNILERFSAQQFPDLHSELNLSSLELGDSALYFCASSVATTGVDTEAFFGQGTRLTVV.

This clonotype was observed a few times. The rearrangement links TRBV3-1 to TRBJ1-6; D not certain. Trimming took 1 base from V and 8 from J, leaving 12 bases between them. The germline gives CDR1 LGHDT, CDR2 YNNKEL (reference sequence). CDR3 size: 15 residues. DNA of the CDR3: TGTGCCAGCAGCCAAGTAACCGATTTCGATTCACCCCTCCACTTT. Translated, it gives CASSQVTDFDSPLHF.

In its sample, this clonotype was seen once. CDR3 sequence (DNA): TGCAGCGTCCTACAGGGTAGAGGGGGCTACACCTTC. Translation: CSVLQGRGGYTF. V gene TRBV29-1 combines with J gene TRBJ1-2; a possible D gene is TRBD1 (6 bases). Deletions cut 6 bases from V and 8 bases from J, with 16 bases between. The germline CDR1 and CDR2 sequences are SQVTM and ANQGSEA. The CDR3 spans 12 residues. Based on the CDR3 plus reference TRBV29-1 and TRBJ1-2, the full variable domain is SAVISQKPSRDICQRGTSLTIQCQVDSQVTMMFWYRQQPGQSLTLIATANQGSEATYESGFVIDKFPISRPNLTFSTLTVSNMSPEDSSIYLCSVLQGRGGYTFGSGTRLTVV.

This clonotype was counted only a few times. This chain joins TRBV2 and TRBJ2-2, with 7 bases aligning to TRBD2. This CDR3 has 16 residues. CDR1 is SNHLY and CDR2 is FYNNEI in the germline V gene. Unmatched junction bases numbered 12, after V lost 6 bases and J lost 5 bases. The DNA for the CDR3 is TGTGCCAGCAGCTCAAAGGCGTGGGGGGGAACCGGGGAGCTGTTTTTT. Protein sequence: CASSSKAWGGTGELFF. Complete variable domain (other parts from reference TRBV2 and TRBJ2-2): EPEVTQTPSHQVTQMGQEVILRCVPISNHLYFYWYRQILGQKVEFLVSFYNNEISEKSEIFDDQFSVERPDGSNFTLKIRSTKLEDSAMYFCASSSKAWGGTGELFFGEGSRLTVL.

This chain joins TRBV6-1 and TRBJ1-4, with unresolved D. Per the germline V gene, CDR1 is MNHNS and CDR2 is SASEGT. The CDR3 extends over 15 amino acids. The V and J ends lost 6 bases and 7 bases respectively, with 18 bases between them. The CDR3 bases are TGTGCCAGCAGCGTTGGGAGGACCTCCGGTGAAAAACTGTTTTTT. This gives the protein CASSVGRTSGEKLFF.

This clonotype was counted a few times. In DNA form, the CDR3 reads TGTGCCAGCAGCTTGGGAACGGGCCGCTCTGGGGCCAACGTCCTGACTTTC. Protein sequence: CASSLGTGRSGANVLTF. The rearrangement uses TRBV11-2 and TRBJ2-6; unclear D gene. Trimming removed 3 bases at V and 0 bases at J, with 12 bases between. This CDR3 contains 17 residues. The germline V gene encodes CDR1 SGHAT and CDR2 FQNNGV.

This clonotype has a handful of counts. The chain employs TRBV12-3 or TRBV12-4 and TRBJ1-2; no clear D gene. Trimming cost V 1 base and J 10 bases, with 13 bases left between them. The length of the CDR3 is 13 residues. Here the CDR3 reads CASSLVPFDDYTF. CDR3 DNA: TGTGCCAGCAGTTTAGTCCCTTTCGATGACTACACCTTC.

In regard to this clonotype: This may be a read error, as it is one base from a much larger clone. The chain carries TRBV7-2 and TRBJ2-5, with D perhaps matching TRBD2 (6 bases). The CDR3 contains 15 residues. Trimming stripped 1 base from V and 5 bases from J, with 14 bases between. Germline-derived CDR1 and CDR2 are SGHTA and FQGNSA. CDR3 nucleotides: TGTGCCAGCAGCTTAGAAGGGGCTAGCGCGGAGACCCAGTACTTC. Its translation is CASSLEGASAETQYF.

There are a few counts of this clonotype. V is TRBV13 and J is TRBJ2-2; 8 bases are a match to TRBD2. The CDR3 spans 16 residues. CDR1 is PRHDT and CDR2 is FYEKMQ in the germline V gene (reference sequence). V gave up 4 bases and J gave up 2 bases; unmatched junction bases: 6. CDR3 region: CASSSRTSINTGELFF. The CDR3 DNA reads TGTGCCAGCAGCTCCAGGACTAGCATAAACACCGGGGAGCTGTTTTTT.